Below, 4 T cell receptor beta chains from the same sample are listed, as sequenced in a study of OX40 agonist ivuxolimab in advanced cancers. The repertoire was sequenced with immunoSEQ multiplex PCR; TCRdb's copy has only in-frame clones and lacks some. In the table there are nearly 80,000 clones, just under 85% of which are singletons. This material consisted of CD4+ or CD8+ T cells sorted from blood, taken in a trial of the OX40 agonist ivuxolimab. These receptors were taken from an adult with an advanced solid tumor such as melanoma, head and neck, liver or kidney cancer.

The rearrangement links TRBV30 to TRBJ1-5, with 9 bases fitting TRBD1. CDR1 and CDR2 from the germline V gene are GTSNPN and SVGIG (reference sequence). The CDR3 is 15 amino acids. Trimming at V came to 2 bases and at J to 7 bases, leaving 9 bases not matched to a gene. CDR3: CAWSPTDRGYQPQHF. CDR3 in DNA: TGTGCCTGGAGTCCGACGGACAGGGGATACCAGCCCCAGCATTTT.

The chain couples TRBV7-9 to TRBJ2-1, with 9 bases fitting TRBD2. Trimming cost V 2 bases and J 10 bases; bases outside gene matches: 3. Germline lookup yields CDR1 SEHNR and CDR2 FQNEAQ (reference sequence). The CDR3 length is 13 residues. This CDR3 reads CASSLLLAGEQFF. Here the CDR3 DNA reads TGTGCCAGCAGCTTATTGCTAGCGGGGGAGCAGTTCTTC.

The chain employs TRBV5-4 and TRBJ2-1; 7 bases are shared with TRBD2. The CDR3 consists of 16 residues. The J segment lost 0 bases and the V segment lost 4 bases, leaving 7 bases of the junction unmatched. Germline lookup yields CDR1 SGHNT and CDR2 YYREEE (reference sequence). CDR3 sequence: CASSKPGLSSYNEQFF. The CDR3, as DNA: TGTGCCAGCAGCAAACCGGGACTAAGCTCCTACAATGAGCAGTTCTTC.

This clone was seen just once. This chain connects TRBV19 to TRBJ1-1, with no clear D. Looked up from germline, CDR1 is LNHDA and CDR2 is SQIVND (reference sequence). This CDR3 has 14 amino acids. V was cut by 5 bases and J by 3 bases, with 13 bases left in between. CDR3 nucleotide sequence: TGTGCCAGTAGTTCAGGTTGGAGAGACACTGAAGCTTTCTTT. It translates to CASSSGWRDTEAFF.